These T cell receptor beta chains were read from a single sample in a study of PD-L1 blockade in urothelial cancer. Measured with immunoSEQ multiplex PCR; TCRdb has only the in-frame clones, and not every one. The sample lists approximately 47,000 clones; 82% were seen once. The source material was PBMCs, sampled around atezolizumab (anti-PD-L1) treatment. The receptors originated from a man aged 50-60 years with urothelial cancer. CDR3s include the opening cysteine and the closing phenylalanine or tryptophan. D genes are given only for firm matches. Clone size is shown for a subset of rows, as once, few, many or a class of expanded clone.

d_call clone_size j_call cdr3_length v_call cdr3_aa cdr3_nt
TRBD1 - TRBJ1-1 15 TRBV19 CASSHPGQANTEAFF TGTGCCAGTAGTCATCCGGGACAGGCAAACACTGAAGCTTTCTTT
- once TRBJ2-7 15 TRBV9 CASSVGQLGTYEQYF TGTGCCAGCAGCGTAGGTCAACTAGGCACTTACGAGCAGTACTTC
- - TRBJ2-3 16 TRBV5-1 CASSLRQDVPQNTQYF TGCGCCAGCAGCCTAAGACAGGACGTCCCTCAAAATACGCAGTATTTT
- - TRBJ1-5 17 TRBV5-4 CASSLGAPGASNQPQHF TGTGCCAGCAGCTTGGGGGCCCCAGGGGCTTCTAATCAGCCCCAGCATTTT
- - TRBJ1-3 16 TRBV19 CASSPASTGSGNTIYF TGTGCCAGTAGTCCCGCTTCGACAGGCTCTGGAAACACCATATATTTT
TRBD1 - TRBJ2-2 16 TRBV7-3 CASSRQGAGYTGELFF TGTGCCAGCAGCCGACAGGGGGCCGGGTACACCGGGGAGCTGTTTTTT
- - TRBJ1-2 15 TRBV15 CATSRRSDSSEGYTF TGTGCCACCAGCAGGCGCTCGGACAGTTCGGAAGGCTACACCTTC
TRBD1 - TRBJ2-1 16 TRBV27 CASSLWGTGSYNEQFF TGTGCCAGCAGTTTATGGGGGACAGGGTCATACAATGAGCAGTTCTTC
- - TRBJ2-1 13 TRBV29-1 CSVGERSYNEQFF TGCAGCGTTGGAGAGCGGAGCTACAATGAGCAGTTCTTC
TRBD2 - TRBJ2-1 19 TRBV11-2 CASSLRRSGGIHSYNEQFF TGTGCCAGCAGCTTACGGCGTAGCGGGGGGATACACTCCTACAATGAGCAGTTCTTC
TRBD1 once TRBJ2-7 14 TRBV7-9 CASSATGESYEQYF TGTGCCAGCAGCGCGACAGGGGAGTCCTACGAGCAGTACTTC
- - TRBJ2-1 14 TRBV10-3 CAIRGDSEGAEQFF TGTGCCATCAGGGGGGACTCCGAGGGAGCTGAGCAGTTCTTC
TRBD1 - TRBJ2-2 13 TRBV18 CASSPERGRELFF TGTGCCAGCTCACCAGAGAGGGGGCGGGAGCTGTTTTTT
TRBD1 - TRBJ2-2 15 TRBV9 CASSVGDRVTGELFF TGTGCCAGCAGCGTAGGAGACAGGGTCACCGGGGAGCTGTTTTTT
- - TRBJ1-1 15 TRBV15 CATSRRTAVNTEAFF TGTGCCACCAGCAGACGGACAGCCGTGAACACTGAAGCTTTCTTT
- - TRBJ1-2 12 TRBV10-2 CATARDSYGYTF TGCGCCACCGCCCGGGATTCCTATGGCTACACCTTC
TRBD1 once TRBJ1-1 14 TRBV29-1 CSAALYGTGEGAFF TGCAGCGCAGCCCTATACGGGACAGGGGAGGGAGCTTTCTTT
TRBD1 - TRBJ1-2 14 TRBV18 CASTSLGGNYGYTF TGTGCCAGCACATCTCTAGGGGGCAACTATGGCTACACCTTC
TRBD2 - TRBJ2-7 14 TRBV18 CASSDSGRAYEQYF TGTGCCAGCTCCGATAGCGGGAGAGCCTACGAGCAGTACTTC
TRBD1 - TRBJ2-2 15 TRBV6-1 CAGQGLMGTTGELFF TGTGCCGGACAGGGGTTAATGGGTACTACCGGGGAGCTGTTTTTT
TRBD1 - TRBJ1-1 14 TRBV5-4 CASSVDRVGAEAFF TGTGCCAGCAGCGTGGACAGGGTGGGGGCGGAGGCTTTCTTT
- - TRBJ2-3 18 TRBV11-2 CASSLGRRMRATTDTQYF TGTGCCAGCAGCTTAGGACGGCGGATGCGGGCGACCACAGATACGCAGTATTTT
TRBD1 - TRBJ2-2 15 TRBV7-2 CASSVDRVITGELFF TGTGCCAGCAGCGTCGACAGGGTGATTACCGGGGAGCTGTTTTTT
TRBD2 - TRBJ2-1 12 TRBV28 CASSLRSGGQFF TGTGCCAGCAGTTTGCGGAGCGGGGGGCAGTTCTTC
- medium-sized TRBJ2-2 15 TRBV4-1 CASSRGQSSTGELFF TGCGCCAGCAGCCGCGGACAGAGTTCGACCGGGGAGCTGTTTTTT
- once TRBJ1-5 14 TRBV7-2 CASSPRRGNQPQHF TGTGCCAGCAGCCCTCGTCGGGGTAATCAGCCCCAGCATTTT
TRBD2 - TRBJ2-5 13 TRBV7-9 CASSSAGVETQYF TGTGCCAGCAGCTCGGCGGGGGTAGAGACCCAGTACTTC
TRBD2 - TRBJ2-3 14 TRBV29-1 CSVLAGGQGDTQYF TGCAGCGTTCTAGCGGGAGGGCAAGGAGATACGCAGTATTTT
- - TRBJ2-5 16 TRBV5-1 CASSFGGGVFWETQYF TGCGCCAGCAGCTTCGGAGGGGGCGTTTTTTGGGAGACCCAGTACTTC
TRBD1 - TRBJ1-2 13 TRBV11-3 CASSLGQGKNYTF TGTGCCAGCAGCTTGGGACAGGGTAAGAACTACACCTTC
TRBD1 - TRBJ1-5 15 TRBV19 CASSKDRGSNQPQHF TGTGCCAGTAGCAAGGACAGGGGGAGCAATCAGCCCCAGCATTTT
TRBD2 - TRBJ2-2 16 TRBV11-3 CASSLRGRANTGELFF TGTGCCAGCAGCTTACGAGGGAGGGCGAACACCGGGGAGCTGTTTTTT
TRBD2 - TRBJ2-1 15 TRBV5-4 CASSFGASGSNEQFF TGTGCCAGCAGCTTCGGGGCTAGCGGATCCAATGAGCAGTTCTTC
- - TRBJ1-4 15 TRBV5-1 CASSLGSMTNEKLFF TGCGCCAGCAGCTTGGGTTCAATGACTAATGAAAAACTGTTTTTT
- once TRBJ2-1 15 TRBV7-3 CASSPMGGAGYEQFF TGTGCCAGCAGCCCTATGGGGGGAGCAGGCTATGAGCAGTTCTTC
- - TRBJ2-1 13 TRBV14 CASSQVGRHEQFF TGTGCCAGCAGCCAAGTCGGTCGCCATGAGCAGTTCTTC
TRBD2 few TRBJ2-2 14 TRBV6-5 CASRTRGGTGELFF TGTGCCAGCAGAACAAGGGGAGGGACCGGGGAGCTGTTTTTT
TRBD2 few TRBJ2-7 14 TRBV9 CASSVDGGAYEQYF TGTGCCAGCAGCGTAGACGGGGGGGCCTACGAGCAGTACTTC
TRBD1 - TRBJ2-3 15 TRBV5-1 CASSLGDRGTDTQYF TGCGCCAGCAGCTTGGGGGACAGGGGGACAGATACGCAGTATTTT